This passage covers 14 T cell receptor beta chains from one sample sequenced in a study of regulatory and conventional T cells in RAG deficiency. Conventional CD4+ T cells were sorted from blood as CD25-low CD127-high cells. TCRdb's table, derived via immunoSEQ multiplex PCR, lists solely in-frame clones and lacks some. The sample lists about 29,000 clones, around 96% occurring once. Another study also made use of these data, one on regulatory T cells. This second study notes: The primer mix had 52 TRBV and 13 TRBJ primers.

Sequenced sample: CD25- CD4+ T cells sorted from blood. The receptors shown here come from a human donor in good health.

This chain links TRBV19 with TRBJ2-7; D perhaps matches TRBD1 (5 bases). V was clipped by 5 bases and J by 3 bases, with 11 bases between them. The CDR3 length is 13 residues. Germline V CDR1 and CDR2: LNHDA, SQIVND (reference sequence). Here the CDR3 DNA reads TGTGCCAGTAGTGCACAGGTATTCTACGAGCAGTACTTC. Amino acid sequence: CASSAQVFYEQYF.

The V and J genes are TRBV6-1 and TRBJ2-5; TRBD2 matches at 12 bases. Germline V gene sequence: CDR1 MNHNS, CDR2 SASEGT. This CDR3 spans 12 amino acids. The V segment lost 5 bases and the J segment 10 bases; nucleotides outside the gene matches: 2. In nucleotides, the CDR3 is TGTGCCAGCAGTCCTAGCGGGGGGGTCCAGTACTTC. Translating it yields CASSPSGGVQYF.

The genes are TRBV7-3 and TRBJ2-2, with 10 positions matching TRBD2. The CDR3 contains 17 residues. The V gene's germline CDR1 is SGHTA and CDR2 FQGTGA. V was pared by 2 bases and J by 5 bases, with 8 bases of the junction left unmatched. In nucleotides, the CDR3 is TGTGCCAGCAGCTTAGAAGCTAGCGGGGGAATGACCGGGGAGCTGTTTTTT. Encoded protein: CASSLEASGGMTGELFF.

This chain connects TRBV7-9 to TRBJ1-2; TRBD1 is a possible D gene (6 bases). Trimming stripped 1 base from V and 3 bases from J, with 21 bases between. Germline lookup yields CDR1 SEHNR and CDR2 FQNEAQ (reference sequence). This CDR3 region has 18 residues. Here the CDR3 reads CASSLVRRGRGGDYGYTF. Here the CDR3 DNA reads TGTGCCAGCAGCTTAGTTCGGAGGGGGAGGGGAGGGGACTATGGCTACACCTTC.

The CDR3 DNA is TGTGCCAGCAGCTTTAGGAGAAACCCTAGCACAGATACGCAGTATTTT. This encodes CASSFRRNPSTDTQYF. The V gene is TRBV11-2, the J gene TRBJ2-3, with no clear D. Trimming removed 3 bases from V and 0 bases from J, with 13 bases in between. Germline values: CDR1 SGHAT, CDR2 FQNNGV. This CDR3 spans 16 amino acids.

The gene calls are TRBV19 and TRBJ2-1; D may be TRBD2 (5 bases). CDR1 is LNHDA, CDR2 SQIVND, per germline (reference sequence). This CDR3 contains 14 residues. Trimming removed 2 bases from V and 1 base from J, with 6 bases in between. The CDR3 DNA reads TGTGCCAGTAGTATATGGAGGTCCTACAATGAGCAGTTCTTC. It encodes CASSIWRSYNEQFF.

V gene TRBV19 combines with J gene TRBJ2-6; D is possibly TRBD1 (6 bases). The CDR3 is 16 amino acids. The V end was cut by 3 bases, the J end by 4 bases, with 13 bases between. CDR1 is LNHDA, CDR2 SQIVND, per germline (reference sequence). CDR3 residues: CASSIEGGRGANVLTF. In nucleotides, the CDR3 is TGTGCCAGTAGTATCGAAGGGGGACGGGGGGCCAACGTCCTGACTTTC.

This clone was counted once. This rearrangement joins TRBV9 to TRBJ2-1; D uncertain. Trimming left V 1 base short and J 6 bases short, with 8 bases between. This CDR3 has 13 residues. The V gene's germline CDR1 is SGDLS and CDR2 YYNGEE. The CDR3 sequence: CASSVPLSNEQFF. In DNA form, the CDR3 reads TGTGCCAGCAGCGTACCGCTCAGCAATGAGCAGTTCTTC.

V and J are TRBV19 and TRBJ1-4; the D gene is possibly TRBD1 (5 bases). V lost 3 bases, J lost 8 bases, and 10 bases lay in between. This CDR3 has 13 residues. Germline V gene sequence: CDR1 LNHDA, CDR2 SQIVND (reference sequence). The CDR3 coding sequence is TGTGCCAGTAGTATTTCCAGGGCCGAAAAACTGTTTTTT. Its protein product is CASSISRAEKLFF.

The chain recombines TRBV6-5 with TRBJ1-1, with a weak D call TRBD1 (6 bases). CDR3 length equals 12 residues. Trimming pared 8 bases from V and 3 bases from J, leaving 10 bases between. CDR1 and CDR2 (germline): MNHEY, SVGAGI. The CDR3 DNA reads TGTGCCAGCGGCCAGGGGTACACTGAAGCTTTCTTT. Translated, it gives CASGQGYTEAFF.

The chain recombines TRBV7-7 with TRBJ1-2; 7 nucleotides agree with TRBD1. The length of the CDR3 is 16 residues. V gave up 5 bases and J gave up 5 bases; unmatched junction bases: 14. Germline CDR1 is SSHAT and CDR2 is FNYEAQ (reference sequence). CDR3 nucleotide sequence: TGTGCCAGCAGCAGGGGTATGGGACAGCTTCTTTATGGCTACACCTTC. This encodes CASSRGMGQLLYGYTF.

The rearrangement links TRBV2 to TRBJ1-5, with a weak D call TRBD1 (5 bases). This CDR3 contains 15 residues. V shed 6 bases and J shed 2 bases, with 14 bases lying between them. Germline CDR1 reads SNHLY; CDR2 reads FYNNEI. The CDR3 sequence is CASSWGGEGNQPQHF. The CDR3 DNA sequence: TGTGCCAGCAGCTGGGGGGGGGAAGGCAATCAGCCCCAGCATTTT.

The chain recombines TRBV19 with TRBJ2-1, with D possibly matching TRBD2 (6 bases). Trimming stripped 5 bases from V and 8 bases from J, with 19 bases between. Germline loops: CDR1 LNHDA, CDR2 SQIVND (reference sequence). The CDR3 is made up of 15 amino acids. CDR3 bases: TGTGCCAGTAGTTTCCGACTAGGAGGGTACGATGAGCAGTTCTTC. Translated: CASSFRLGGYDEQFF.

The chain is built from TRBV30 and TRBJ1-2; the match to TRBD1 covers 7 bases. Trimming took 0 bases from V and 5 from J; bases not matched to a gene: 6. The germline V gene encodes CDR1 GTSNPN and CDR2 SVGIG (reference sequence). The CDR3 contains 14 residues. The CDR3 DNA is TGTGCCTGGAGTGTAAGGGGGCAGGGTTATGGCTACACCTTC. Amino acids: CAWSVRGQGYGYTF.